This is a list of T cell receptor beta chains from one sample in a study of Ad26.COV2.S vaccination and SARS-CoV-2 variants. The assay was immunoSEQ multiplex PCR, and TCRdb's table has in-frame clones only and misses some. The sample consists of some 190,000 clones, around 88% of them appearing once. Sequenced material: peripheral blood, taken after recovery from COVID-19. Receptors originate from a human donor who had recovered from COVID-19. Each CDR3 is given with its conserved first and last residue. The D gene is left open where the match is weak. Clone size appears in some rows only: once, few, many, or a class for an expanded clone.

>TRBJ2-2|-|TRBD2|TRBV4-1
CASTSGSTGELFF
TGCGCCAGCACGAGCGGGAGTACCGGGGAGCTGTTTTTT
>TRBJ1-6|-|-|TRBV5-4
CASSHRDMNSPLHF
TGTGCCAGCAGCCACCGGGACATGAATTCACCCCTCCACTTT
>TRBJ2-5|-|TRBD1|TRBV6-6
CASSLDRESGETQYF
TGTGCCAGCAGTTTGGACAGGGAGAGCGGAGAGACCCAGTACTTC
>TRBJ1-4|few|-|TRBV5-1
CASSLYGETGSLDEKLFF
TGCGCCAGCAGCTTGTACGGTGAAACAGGGTCTCTTGATGAAAAACTGTTTTTT
>TRBJ2-7|-|TRBD1|TRBV5-6
CASTLDRDEQYF
TGTGCCAGCACCCTGGACAGGGACGAGCAGTACTTC
>TRBJ2-7|-|TRBD1|TRBV5-8
CASSLERDRGYEQYF
TGTGCCAGCAGCTTGGAAAGGGACAGGGGTTACGAGCAGTACTTC
>TRBJ2-5|-|TRBD2|TRBV7-7
CASSLAPTGGQETQYF
TGTGCTAGCAGCTTAGCGCCAACGGGGGGTCAAGAGACCCAGTACTTC
>TRBJ2-2|-|TRBD2|TRBV9
CASSPKAGARELFF
TGTGCCAGCAGCCCTAAAGCGGGGGCCCGAGAGCTGTTTTTT
>TRBJ1-2|-|TRBD1|TRBV5-1
CASRARQGAFGYTF
TGCGCCAGCAGGGCCCGACAGGGGGCTTTTGGCTACACCTTC
>TRBJ2-3|-|TRBD1|TRBV11-2
CASSLNSLGQGMGNTQYF
TGTGCCAGCAGCCTTAATTCACTTGGACAGGGTATGGGAAATACGCAGTATTTT
>TRBJ2-7|-|-|TRBV15
CATSRDIKGGTYEQYF
TGTGCCACCAGCAGAGATATCAAAGGGGGGACCTACGAGCAGTACTTC
>TRBJ2-1|-|TRBD1|TRBV7-9
CASSPRTGDYNEQFF
TGTGCCAGCAGCCCAAGGACAGGGGACTACAATGAGCAGTTCTTC
>TRBJ1-5|-|-|TRBV28
CASSFVGAGNQPQHF
TGTGCCAGCAGTTTTGTGGGCGCGGGCAATCAGCCCCAGCATTTT
>TRBJ2-2|-|-|TRBV9
CASSAGSGDTGELFF
TGTGCCAGCAGCGCGGGCTCGGGGGACACCGGGGAGCTGTTTTTT
>TRBJ1-1|-|-|TRBV2
CASSPGISEAFF
TGTGCCAGCAGCCCAGGGATTTCTGAAGCTTTCTTT
>TRBJ1-1|-|-|TRBV4-1
CASSRQERTEAFF
TGCGCCAGCAGCCGACAGGAACGTACTGAAGCTTTCTTT
>TRBJ2-2|-|TRBD1|TRBV5-1
CASSLARQGQHLGAGELFF
TGCGCCAGCAGCTTGGCTCGACAGGGTCAACATTTGGGCGCCGGGGAGCTGTTTTTT
>TRBJ2-3|-|-|TRBV29-1
CSVERGGDSTDTQYF
TGCAGCGTTGAGCGAGGGGGAGATTCGACAGATACGCAGTATTTT
>TRBJ1-5|-|-|TRBV30
CAWSGPAAFNQPQHF
TGTGCCTGGAGTGGTCCGGCGGCTTTCAATCAGCCCCAGCATTTT
>TRBJ2-7|-|TRBD1|TRBV7-9
CASSPPRTGASYEQYF
TGTGCCAGCAGCCCCCCTCGGACAGGGGCCTCCTACGAGCAGTACTTC
>TRBJ2-1|-|TRBD2|TRBV6-5
CASSFGLAGVSGEQFF
TGTGCCAGCAGTTTCGGACTAGCGGGAGTGTCAGGTGAGCAGTTCTTC
>TRBJ1-2|once|TRBD1|TRBV9
CASSEGQGNYGYTF
TGTGCCAGCAGCGAAGGACAGGGAAACTATGGCTACACCTTC